The T cell receptor beta chain under discussion was sequenced for a study of human T cells and chemical hapten exposure. The ends were cut back, 5 bases at V and 6 bases at J, with 10 bases in the middle. CDR1 and CDR2 from the germline V gene are DFQATT and SNEGSKA (reference sequence). This CDR3 comprises 11 residues. Time point meaning: patch test 2, 6 weeks after DPC sensitization. Sample treatment: therapeutic diphenylcyclopropenone sensitization with weekly scalp DPC. This clonotype is medium-sized (0.01 to 0.1%) by share. As yet, its antigen is unknown. During construction of the library, unique molecular identifiers were attached to individual cDNA molecules for quantitative, reproducible TCR counting. Each CDR3 protein gets one entry after TCRdb re-called the RACE reads with MiXCR. The sample has 42,000 or so distinct CDR3 sequences; just under 9% are singletons. Study results and caveats: With regard to DPC sensitization, TCRs above 1 in 1000 frequency did not change.

The V gene is TRBV20-1, the J gene TRBJ1-2; D uncertain. The receptor's source is a woman between 40 and 50 years old with alopecia areata. Some clones in this sample may be carry-over from other donors' samples. Sample: whole blood, taken in connection with sensitization to the hapten diphenylcyclopropenone (DPC). The CDR3 region is CSADDPNGYTF. CDR3 in DNA: TGCAGTGCTGACGACCCAAATGGCTACACCTTC.